These 32 T cell receptor beta chains originate from one sample sequenced in a study of cytomegalovirus exposure and HLA in healthy donors. Researchers ran the PCR with 60 Vbeta and 13 Jbeta primers. Only in-frame clones appear in the TCRdb table, and some are missing; sequencing was by immunoSEQ multiplex PCR. The repertoire consists of roughly 150,000 clones, with approximately 63% occurring once and the leading ten covering roughly 2%. Sequencing input: PBMCs. The origin of the receptors is an older woman in good health and CMV-seropositive.

The chain carries TRBV12-5 and TRBJ2-5; 7 nucleotides align to TRBD1. Germline assignment: CDR1 LGHNT and CDR2 FRNRAP. The CDR3 loop spans 17 amino acids. With V trimmed by 3 bases and J by 3 bases, 13 bases remained unmatched. This CDR3 reads CASGFTSVTGLKETQYF. The CDR3 DNA is TGTGCTAGTGGTTTCACCTCGGTGACAGGGCTAAAAGAGACCCAGTACTTC. The complete variable domain, with remaining parts taken from reference TRBV12-5 and TRBJ2-5, reads DARVTQTPRHKVTEMGQEVTMRCQPILGHNTVFWYRQTMMQGLELLAYFRNRAPLDDSGMPKDRFSAEMPDATLATLKIQPSEPRDSAVYFCASGFTSVTGLKETQYFGPGTRLLVL.

The V call is TRBV6-5, the J call TRBJ1-1, with D uncertain. The CDR3 spans 14 residues. The germline gives CDR1 MNHEY, CDR2 SVGAGI. V was shortened by 5 bases and J by 11 bases, with 21 bases between the two germline ends. As DNA, the CDR3 is TGTGCCAGCAGTACCTCGGGATACTTTTATGGCGCTTTCTTT. This translates into CASSTSGYFYGAFF.

The gene calls are TRBV10-3 and TRBJ1-5; TRBD1 aligns across 11 bases. This CDR3 is built from 16 residues. Germline-derived CDR1 and CDR2 are ENHRY and SYGVKD. V was clipped by 4 bases and J by 0 bases; unmatched bases: 2. CDR3 DNA sequence: TGTGCCATCAGTGGGACAGGGGGCTATAGCAATCAGCCCCAGCATTTT. Translated, it gives CAISGTGGYSNQPQHF.

The rearrangement joins TRBV5-1 to TRBJ2-5; maybe TRBD1 (6 bases). The germline CDR1 and CDR2 sequences are SGHRS and YFSETQ. This CDR3 is 13 amino acids long. Trimming cost V 4 bases and J 2 bases, with 9 bases left between them. CDR3 bases: TGCGCCAGCAGCGTTAGGGGGCAAGAGACCCAGTACTTC. Residues: CASSVRGQETQYF.

J is TRBJ1-1 and V is TRBV19, with D possibly TRBD1 on 6 matching bases. V was clipped by 7 bases and J by 0 bases, with 15 bases between them. Germline assignment: CDR1 LNHDA and CDR2 SQIVND (reference sequence). The CDR3 covers 15 residues. CDR3 loop: CASKRGGELNTEAFF. The CDR3 DNA sequence: TGTGCCAGTAAAAGGGGGGGGGAATTGAACACTGAAGCTTTCTTT.

The sample holds a few counts of this clone. This chain links TRBV5-6 with TRBJ1-1; TRBD1 agrees at 9 bases. The germline V gene encodes CDR1 SGHDT and CDR2 YYEEEE. The CDR3 spans 15 residues. Germline trimming cut 3 bases from V and 4 bases from J; bases unmatched to any gene: 7. The CDR3 DNA reads TGTGCCAGCAGCTCTGGGACAGGGAGCCCCACTGAAGCTTTCTTT. This encodes CASSSGTGSPTEAFF.

The chain links TRBV7-9 to TRBJ2-7; possibly TRBD1 for D (6 bases). The CDR3 is 14 amino acids. Germline V gene data show CDR1 as SEHNR and CDR2 as FQNEAQ (reference sequence). With 5 bases removed from V and 1 base from J, the gap between germline ends came to 12 bases. CDR3 nucleotides: TGTGCCAGCAGCCCCGTGAGGGGGTCCTACGAGCAGTACTTC. Encoded protein: CASSPVRGSYEQYF.

The chain links TRBV4-1 to TRBJ1-2; 7 nucleotides align to TRBD1. CDR3 length: 14 amino acids. The V and J ends lost 3 bases and 8 bases, in that order; junction bases with no gene match: 9. Germline lookup yields CDR1 MGHRA and CDR2 YSYEKL. The CDR3 is CASSQPDRAGGYTF. For the CDR3, the DNA is TGCGCCAGCAGCCAGCCCGACAGGGCTGGCGGCTACACCTTC.

The V gene is TRBV5-4, the J gene TRBJ1-3, with a possible D match to TRBD1 (5 bases). The germline V and J ends were trimmed by 0 bases and 3 bases, with 7 bases remaining between them. Germline CDR1 is SGHNT and CDR2 is YYREEE (reference sequence). The CDR3 is 14 amino acids. This chain's CDR3 is CASSLDRNGNTIYF. Written as DNA, the CDR3 is TGTGCCAGCAGCTTGGACAGGAATGGAAACACCATATATTTT.

The chain recombines TRBV11-3 with TRBJ2-5, with 8 nucleotides matching TRBD2. The junction had 2 bases not matched to a gene; V was cut back by 5 bases and J by 3 bases. The CDR3 has 13 amino acids. Germline CDR1 is SGHNT and CDR2 is YENEEA. Here the CDR3 DNA reads TGTGCCAGCAGCCGGCGGGAGGAAGAGACCCAGTACTTC. Amino acid sequence: CASSRREEETQYF.

This clone was seen only a few times. The CDR3 is CASSQEPGQGTRETQYF. As DNA, the CDR3 is TGTGCCAGCAGCCAAGAGCCGGGACAGGGTACCAGGGAGACCCAGTACTTC. V is TRBV14 and J is TRBJ2-5; 9 nucleotides agree with TRBD1. This CDR3 is 17 amino acids long. From germline, CDR1 is SGHDN and CDR2 FVKESK. The V and J ends lost 0 bases and 5 bases, in that order; junction bases with no gene match: 10.

The V and J genes are TRBV10-3 and TRBJ1-1; 7 bases are a match to TRBD1. Per germline, CDR1 ENHRY and CDR2 SYGVKD. This CDR3 spans 14 amino acids. The junction had 2 bases not matched to a gene; V was cut back by 4 bases and J by 0 bases. This chain's CDR3 is CAISVTGMNTEAFF. The CDR3 DNA follows: TGTGCCATCAGTGTGACAGGGATGAACACTGAAGCTTTCTTT.

V is TRBV29-1 and J is TRBJ2-3, with TRBD2 as a possible D gene (6 bases). The germline gives CDR1 SQVTM, CDR2 ANQGSEA. The germline V and J ends were trimmed by 6 bases and 1 base, with 11 bases remaining between them. This CDR3 spans 13 amino acids. The CDR3 DNA is TGCAGCGTAGGACTATTAGGCACAGATACGCAGTATTTT. Translating gives CSVGLLGTDTQYF.

This chain joins TRBV19 and TRBJ2-1; 15 bases map to TRBD2. CDR1 is LNHDA, CDR2 SQIVND, per germline (reference sequence). The CDR3 extends over 18 amino acids. V trimming: 5 bases; J trimming: 4 bases; junction bases outside the gene matches: 9. CDR3 sequence (DNA): TGTGCCAGTAGTCCTCCCGGACTAGCGGGAGGGGGGTACAATGAGCAGTTCTTC. Encoded protein: CASSPPGLAGGGYNEQFF.

This clone was recorded only once. CDR3 DNA: TGTGCCAGCACCGAAAAAGGGGGGCCCCAGCATTTT. Translation: CASTEKGGPQHF. The rearrangement uses TRBV28 and TRBJ1-5, with D possibly matching TRBD1 (6 bases). The V end was cut by 7 bases, the J end by 9 bases, with 13 bases between. Per the germline V gene, CDR1 is MDHEN and CDR2 is SYDVKM. The CDR3 consists of 12 residues.

This clone was recorded a few times. The genes are TRBV18 and TRBJ1-5; 8 nucleotides line up with TRBD1. V dropped 4 bases and J dropped 2; count of bases not matched to a gene: 4. CDR1 is KGHSH, CDR2 LQKENI, per germline. This CDR3 region has 15 residues. CDR3 DNA: TGTGCCAGCTCACAAGGACAGGGTGGCAATCAGCCCCAGCATTTT. Translating it yields CASSQGQGGNQPQHF.

A single count supports this clone. V is TRBV28 and J is TRBJ1-4; 7 bases line up with TRBD1. Trimming took 6 bases from V and 4 from J; bases not matched to a gene: 5. This CDR3 spans 14 amino acids. CDR1 and CDR2 from the germline V gene are MDHEN and SYDVKM. The CDR3 DNA reads as TGTGCCAGCAGGACGGGACAGATTAATGAAAAACTGTTTTTT. This gives the protein CASRTGQINEKLFF.

This clone came up once. V and J are TRBV25-1 and TRBJ1-1, with TRBD1 as a possible D gene (6 bases). Germline V CDR1 and CDR2: MGHDK, SYGVNS. Trimming removed 5 bases from V and 7 bases from J, with 17 bases in between. The CDR3 is 14 amino acids. The CDR3, as DNA: TGTGCCAGCAGTCGCCCGGGGACACGGGTTGAAGCTTTCTTT. This translates into CASSRPGTRVEAFF. The variable domain in full, with the rest retrieved from reference TRBV25-1 and TRBJ1-1, is EADIYQTPRYLVIGTGKKITLECSQTMGHDKMYWYQQDPGMELHLIHYSYGVNSTEKGDLSSESTVSRIRTEHFPLTLESARPSHTSQYLCASSRPGTRVEAFFGQGTRLTVV.

The chain is built from TRBV7-6 and TRBJ2-1; TRBD2 matches at 12 bases. The CDR3 sequence is 16 residues long. Per germline, CDR1 SGHVS and CDR2 FNYEAQ. V gave up 5 bases and J gave up 7 bases; unmatched junction bases: 9. The DNA for the CDR3 is TGTGCCAGCAGCCGAAACCTAGCGGGAGGGCGGAATGAGCAGTTCTTC. Amino acid sequence: CASSRNLAGGRNEQFF.

This chain connects TRBV15 to TRBJ2-7; D gene unclear. Trimming took 0 bases from V and 7 from J, leaving 10 bases between them. CDR1 is LNHNV and CDR2 is YYDKDF in the germline V gene (reference sequence). The CDR3 is 13 amino acids. CDR3 DNA sequence: TGTGCCACCAGCAGAGAAGTCACGAGGGAGCAGTACTTC. Its protein is CATSREVTREQYF.

The chain links TRBV18 to TRBJ2-3; no definite D call. The CDR3 contains 14 residues. Per germline, CDR1 KGHSH and CDR2 LQKENI. Trimming took off 2 bases at V and 1 base at J, with 7 bases between the two ends. DNA for the CDR3: TGTGCCAGCTCACCAAACGGAGGCACAGATACGCAGTATTTT. Protein product: CASSPNGGTDTQYF.

V usage is TRBV5-1 and J usage is TRBJ1-2; D is possibly TRBD1 (6 bases). Germline lookup yields CDR1 SGHRS and CDR2 YFSETQ. V dropped 4 bases and J dropped 4 bases, with 11 bases sitting between them. The CDR3 consists of 13 residues. CDR3 amino acids: CASSLRGSYGYTF. CDR3 bases: TGCGCCAGCAGCCTCAGGGGTAGCTATGGCTACACCTTC. The whole variable domain, filled in from reference TRBV5-1 and TRBJ1-2, reads KAGVTQTPRYLIKTRGQQVTLSCSPISGHRSVSWYQQTPGQGLQFLFEYFSETQRNKGNFPGRFSGRQFSNSRSEMNVSTLELGDSALYLCASSLRGSYGYTFGSGTRLTVV.

This chain links TRBV10-3 with TRBJ1-1; 9 bases agree with TRBD1. The CDR3 is 15 residues long. Germline lookup yields CDR1 ENHRY and CDR2 SYGVKD. The V gene end was trimmed by 4 bases and the J gene end by 4 bases; junction bases not matched to a gene: 7. CDR3 coding DNA: TGTGCCATCAGTGGGCCCGGGACAGGGCTCACTGAAGCTTTCTTT. Translated: CAISGPGTGLTEAFF.

The J gene is TRBJ2-7, the V gene TRBV5-1; 7 bases match TRBD1. CDR1 SGHRS and CDR2 YFSETQ come from the germline V gene. The V gene end was trimmed by 4 bases and the J gene end by 0 bases; junction bases not matched to a gene: 4. The CDR3 covers 14 residues. CDR3 DNA: TGCGCCAGCAGCCGGACAGGAAGCTCCTACGAGCAGTACTTC. Protein sequence: CASSRTGSSYEQYF.

This clone was detected only once. The CDR3 DNA reads TGTGCCAGCTCACCATATCAGGGATCCTACGAGCAGTACTTC. The encoded protein is CASSPYQGSYEQYF. The rearrangement uses TRBV18 and TRBJ2-7; a possible D gene is TRBD1 (5 bases). Germline V lookup: CDR1 KGHSH, CDR2 LQKENI. The CDR3 covers 14 residues. The V gene lost 2 bases and the J gene lost 1 base, with 9 bases spanning the gap.

This clone was recorded only once. V usage is TRBV5-1 and J usage is TRBJ1-4, with a possible D match to TRBD1 (6 bases). Germline V CDR1 and CDR2: SGHRS, YFSETQ. Trimming left V 0 bases short and J 7 bases short, with 10 bases between. This CDR3 region has 14 residues. CDR3 sequence reads: CASSLDRASEKLFF. The CDR3 bases are TGCGCCAGCAGCTTGGACAGGGCTAGTGAAAAACTGTTTTTT.

CDR3 in amino acids: CASSQDPTGGGYGYTF. The CDR3 coding sequence is TGCGCCAGCAGCCAGGACCCCACAGGGGGCGGGTATGGCTACACCTTC. The V and J genes are TRBV4-1 and TRBJ1-2; TRBD1 aligns across 9 bases. The CDR3 length is 16 residues. V shed 3 bases and J 5 bases; nucleotides not matched to a gene: 10. CDR1 MGHRA and CDR2 YSYEKL come from the germline V gene.

The chain has TRBV5-1 and TRBJ1-2, with 8 positions matching TRBD1. V dropped 4 bases and J dropped 5; count of bases not matched to a gene: 7. The CDR3 extends over 14 amino acids. CDR1 and CDR2 from the germline V gene are SGHRS and YFSETQ. The CDR3, as DNA: TGCGCCAGCAGCCTAGAGGGGACAGGATATGGCTACACCTTC. Translated: CASSLEGTGYGYTF.

This clone was detected once. The gene calls are TRBV30 and TRBJ2-1; 8 nucleotides match TRBD2. Trimming took 0 bases from V and 3 from J; bases not matched to a gene: 13. CDR3 size: 18 residues. The V gene's germline CDR1 is GTSNPN and CDR2 SVGIG (reference sequence). The CDR3, as DNA: TGTGCCTGGAGTGTACGGGTCGCGGGGGGCTACTTCTACAATGAGCAGTTCTTC. It encodes CAWSVRVAGGYFYNEQFF.

The genes are TRBV19 and TRBJ2-7; 9 bases match TRBD1. The trim removed 6 bases at V and 3 bases at J, leaving 6 bases unmatched. The CDR3 is made up of 14 amino acids. The germline V gene encodes CDR1 LNHDA and CDR2 SQIVND (reference sequence). CDR3 amino acids: CASSPGTGYYEQYF. In DNA, the CDR3 is TGTGCCAGTAGCCCCGGGACAGGGTACTACGAGCAGTACTTC.

The chain employs TRBV2 and TRBJ2-7; TRBD2 agrees at 7 bases. The CDR3 contains 14 residues. Per the germline V gene, CDR1 is SNHLY and CDR2 is FYNNEI. Germline trimming cut 7 bases from V and 2 bases from J; bases unmatched to any gene: 8. CDR3 nucleotides: TGTGCCAGCACCCGGCGGGAGTCGACCTACGAGCAGTACTTC. Protein: CASTRRESTYEQYF.

The chain recombines TRBV9 with TRBJ2-2, with D maybe TRBD2 (6 bases). Germline lookup yields CDR1 SGDLS and CDR2 YYNGEE. V was clipped by 1 base and J by 7 bases, with 14 bases between them. There are 15 residues in the CDR3. The chain's CDR3 is CASSVSSVENGELFF. The CDR3 bases are TGTGCCAGCAGCGTATCTAGCGTGGAAAACGGGGAGCTGTTTTTT.